This T cell receptor (beta chain) was identified in a study of blood T cell repertoires in COVID-19. The wider study: T cells, B-cell-depleted T cells, or PBMCs provided the cDNA or gDNA that served as material.

There are 12 residues in the CDR3. The V and J ends lost 5 bases and 11 bases respectively, with 15 bases between them. Germline V lookup: CDR1 LGHNT, CDR2 FRNRAP. In the original processing: It was from reference gene primer amplification that nucleated cell counts were estimated. The repertoire was sequenced with immunoSEQ multiplex PCR; TCRdb's copy has only in-frame clones and lacks some. Clone size and V and J calls were adopted from that table, with D and trimming inferred from the DNA. There are more than 95,000 clones in the sample; 75% to 95% occur only once, and roughly 2% lies in the top ten.

Sample: peripheral blood. This chain joins TRBV12-5 and TRBJ1-1; D remains ambiguous. The receptor's source is a human donor with active COVID-19. The donor label of this sample is uncertain. The CDR3 DNA reads as TGTGCTAGTGGTACCGCAGAGGGCCCGGCTTTCTTT. Protein sequence: CASGTAEGPAFF. Full variable domain (missing parts from reference TRBV12-5 and TRBJ1-1): DARVTQTPRHKVTEMGQEVTMRCQPILGHNTVFWYRQTMMQGLELLAYFRNRAPLDDSGMPKDRFSAEMPDATLATLKIQPSEPRDSAVYFCASGTAEGPAFFGQGTRLTVV.